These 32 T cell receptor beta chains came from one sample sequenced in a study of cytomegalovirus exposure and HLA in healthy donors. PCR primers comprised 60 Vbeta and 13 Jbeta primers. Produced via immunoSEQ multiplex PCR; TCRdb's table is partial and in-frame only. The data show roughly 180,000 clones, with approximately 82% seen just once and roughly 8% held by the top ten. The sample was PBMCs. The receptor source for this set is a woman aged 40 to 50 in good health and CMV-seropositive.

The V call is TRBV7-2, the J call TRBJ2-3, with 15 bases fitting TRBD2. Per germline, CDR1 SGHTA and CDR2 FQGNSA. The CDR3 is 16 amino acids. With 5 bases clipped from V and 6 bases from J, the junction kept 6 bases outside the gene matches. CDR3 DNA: TGTGCCAGCAGCCGGGGACTAGCGGGAGGAGGGGATACGCAGTATTTT. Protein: CASSRGLAGGGDTQYF.

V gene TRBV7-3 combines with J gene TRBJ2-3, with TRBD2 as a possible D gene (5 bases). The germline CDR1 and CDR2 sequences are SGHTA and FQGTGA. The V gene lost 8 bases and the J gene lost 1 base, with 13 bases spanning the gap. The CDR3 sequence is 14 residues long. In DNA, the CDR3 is TGTGCCAGCTCCCTCAGCGGAGGCACAGATACGCAGTATTTT. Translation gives CASSLSGGTDTQYF. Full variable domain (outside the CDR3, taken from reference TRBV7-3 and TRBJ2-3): GAGVSQTPSNKVTEKGKYVELRCDPISGHTALYWYRQSLGQGPEFLIYFQGTGAADDSGLPNDRFFAVRPEGSVSTLKIQRTERGDSAVYLCASSLSGGTDTQYFGPGTRLTVL.

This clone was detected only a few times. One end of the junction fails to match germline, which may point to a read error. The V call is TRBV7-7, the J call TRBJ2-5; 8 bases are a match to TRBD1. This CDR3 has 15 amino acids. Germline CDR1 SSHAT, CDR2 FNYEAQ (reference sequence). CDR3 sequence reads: CASSQGQGVGETQYF. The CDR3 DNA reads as TGTGCTAGCAGCCAAGGACAGGGAGTGGGGGAGACCCAGTACTTC. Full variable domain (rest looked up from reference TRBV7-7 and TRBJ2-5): GAGVSQSPRYKVTKRGQDVTLRCDPISSHATLYWYQQALGQGPEFLTYFNYEAQPDKSGLPSDRFSAERPEGSISTLTIQRTEQRDSAMYRCASSQGQGVGETQYFGPGTRLLVL.

CDR3 nucleotide sequence: TGTGCCAGCAGCTTGTCCGGGACAGGGATAAATTCACCCCTCCACTTT. The encoded protein is CASSLSGTGINSPLHF. V and J are TRBV7-9 and TRBJ1-6, with 9 positions matching TRBD1. The V segment lost 3 bases and the J segment 7 bases; nucleotides outside the gene matches: 7. Germline CDR1 reads SEHNR; CDR2 reads FQNEAQ (reference sequence). The CDR3 has 16 amino acids.

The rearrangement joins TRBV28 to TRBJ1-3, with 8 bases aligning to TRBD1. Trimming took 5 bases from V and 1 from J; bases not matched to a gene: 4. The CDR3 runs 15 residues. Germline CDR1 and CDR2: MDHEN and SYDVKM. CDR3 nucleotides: TGTGCCAGCAGTCTTACAGGGGGTTCTGGAAACACCATATATTTT. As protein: CASSLTGGSGNTIYF.

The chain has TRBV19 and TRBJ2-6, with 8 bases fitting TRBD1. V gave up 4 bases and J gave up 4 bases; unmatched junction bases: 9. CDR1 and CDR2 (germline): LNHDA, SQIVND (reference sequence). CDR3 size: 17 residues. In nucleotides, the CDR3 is TGTGCCAGTAGTACAGACAGGGGACGGGGCGGGGCCAACGTCCTGACTTTC. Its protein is CASSTDRGRGGANVLTF.

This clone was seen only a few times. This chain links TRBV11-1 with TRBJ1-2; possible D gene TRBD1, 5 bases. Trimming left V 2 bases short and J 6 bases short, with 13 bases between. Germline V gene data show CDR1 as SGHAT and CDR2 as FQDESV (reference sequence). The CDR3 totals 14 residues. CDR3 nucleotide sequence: TGTGCCAGCAGCTTATATCAGGGTCGGGATGGCTACACCTTC. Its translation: CASSLYQGRDGYTF.

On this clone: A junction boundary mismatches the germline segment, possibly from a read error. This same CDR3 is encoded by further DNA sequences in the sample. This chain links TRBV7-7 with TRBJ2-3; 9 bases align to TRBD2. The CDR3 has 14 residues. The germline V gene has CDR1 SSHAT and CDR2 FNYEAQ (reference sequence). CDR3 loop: CASSLAGGTDTQYF. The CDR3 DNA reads TGTGCTAGCAGCTTAGCGGGAGGCACAGATACGCAGTATTTT.

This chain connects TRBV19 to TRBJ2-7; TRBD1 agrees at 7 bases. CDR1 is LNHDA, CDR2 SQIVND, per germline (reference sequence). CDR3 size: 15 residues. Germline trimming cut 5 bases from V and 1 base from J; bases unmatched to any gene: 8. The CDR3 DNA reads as TGTGCCAGTAGTGTCACCGGGACAGATTCCTACGAGCAGTACTTC. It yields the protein CASSVTGTDSYEQYF. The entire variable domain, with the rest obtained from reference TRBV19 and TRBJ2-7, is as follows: DGGITQSPKYLFRKEGQNVTLSCEQNLNHDAMYWYRQDPGQGLRLIYYSQIVNDFQKGDIAEGYSVSREKKESFPLTVTSAQKNPTAFYLCASSVTGTDSYEQYFGPGTRLTVT.

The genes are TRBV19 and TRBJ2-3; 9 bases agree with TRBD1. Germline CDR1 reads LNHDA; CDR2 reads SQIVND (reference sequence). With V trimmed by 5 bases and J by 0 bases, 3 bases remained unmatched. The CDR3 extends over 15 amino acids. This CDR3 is CASSQDRGSTDTQYF. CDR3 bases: TGTGCCAGTAGTCAGGACAGGGGAAGCACAGATACGCAGTATTTT.

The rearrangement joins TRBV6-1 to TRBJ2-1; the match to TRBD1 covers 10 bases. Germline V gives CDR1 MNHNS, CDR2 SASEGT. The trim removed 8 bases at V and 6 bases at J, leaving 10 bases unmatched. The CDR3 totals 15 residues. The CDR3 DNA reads TGTGCCAGCGTAAAGACAGGGGGCAATATCAATGAGCAGTTCTTC. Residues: CASVKTGGNINEQFF.

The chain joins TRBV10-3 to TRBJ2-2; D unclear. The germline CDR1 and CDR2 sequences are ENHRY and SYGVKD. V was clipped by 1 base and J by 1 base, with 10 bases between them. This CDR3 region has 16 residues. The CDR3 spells CAISELEARNTGELFF. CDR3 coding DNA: TGTGCCATCAGTGAGTTAGAAGCCCGGAACACCGGGGAGCTGTTTTTT.

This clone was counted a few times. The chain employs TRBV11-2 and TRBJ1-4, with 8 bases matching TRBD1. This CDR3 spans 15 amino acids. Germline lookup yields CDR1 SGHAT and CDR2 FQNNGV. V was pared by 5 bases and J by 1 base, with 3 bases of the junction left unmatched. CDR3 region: CASSLDRGTNEKLFF. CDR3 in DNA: TGTGCCAGCAGCCTCGACAGGGGAACTAATGAAAAACTGTTTTTT.

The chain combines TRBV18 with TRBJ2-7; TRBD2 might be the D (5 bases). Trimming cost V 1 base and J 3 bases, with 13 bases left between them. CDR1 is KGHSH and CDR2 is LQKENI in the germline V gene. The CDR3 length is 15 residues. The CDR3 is CASSPLSLGSYEQYF. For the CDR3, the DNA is TGTGCCAGCTCACCACTTTCGCTTGGGAGCTACGAGCAGTACTTC.

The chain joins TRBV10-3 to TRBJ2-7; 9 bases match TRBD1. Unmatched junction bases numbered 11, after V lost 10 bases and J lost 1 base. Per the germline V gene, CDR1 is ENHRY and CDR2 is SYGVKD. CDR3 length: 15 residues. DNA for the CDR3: TGTGCCACCAGGAGACAGGGGGATTTTTCCTACGAGCAGTACTTC. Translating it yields CATRRQGDFSYEQYF.

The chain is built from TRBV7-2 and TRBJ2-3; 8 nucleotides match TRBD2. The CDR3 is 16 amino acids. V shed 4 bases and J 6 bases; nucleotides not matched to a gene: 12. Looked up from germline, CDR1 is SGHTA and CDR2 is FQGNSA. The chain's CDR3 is CASSYSGLGEGDTQYF. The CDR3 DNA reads TGTGCCAGCAGCTACTCGGGACTAGGGGAGGGGGATACGCAGTATTTT.

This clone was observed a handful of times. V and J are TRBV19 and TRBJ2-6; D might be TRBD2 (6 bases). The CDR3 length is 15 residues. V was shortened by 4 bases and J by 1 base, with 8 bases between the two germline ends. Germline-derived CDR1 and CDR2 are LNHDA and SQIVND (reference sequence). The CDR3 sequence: CASSSGASGANVLTF. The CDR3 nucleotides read TGTGCCAGTAGTAGCGGGGCATCTGGGGCCAACGTCCTGACTTTC.

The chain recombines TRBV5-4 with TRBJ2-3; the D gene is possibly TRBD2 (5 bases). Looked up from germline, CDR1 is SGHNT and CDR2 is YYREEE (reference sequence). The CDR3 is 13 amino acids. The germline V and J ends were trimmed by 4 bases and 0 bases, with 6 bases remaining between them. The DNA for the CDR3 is TGTGCCAGCAGCAGGACTAGCACAGATACGCAGTATTTT. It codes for CASSRTSTDTQYF. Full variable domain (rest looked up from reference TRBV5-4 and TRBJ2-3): ETGVTQSPTHLIKTRGQQVTLRCSSQSGHNTVSWYQQALGQGPQFIFQYYREEENGRGNFPPRFSGLQFPNYSSELNVNALELDDSALYLCASSRTSTDTQYFGPGTRLTVL.

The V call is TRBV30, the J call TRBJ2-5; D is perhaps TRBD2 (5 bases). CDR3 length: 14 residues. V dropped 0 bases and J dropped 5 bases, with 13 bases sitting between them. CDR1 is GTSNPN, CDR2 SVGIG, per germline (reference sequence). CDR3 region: CAWSVSLGGETQYF. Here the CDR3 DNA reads TGTGCCTGGAGTGTGTCGCTAGGCGGGGAGACCCAGTACTTC. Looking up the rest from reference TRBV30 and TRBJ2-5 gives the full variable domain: SQTIHQWPATLVQPVGSPLSLECTVEGTSNPNLYWYRQAAGRGLQLLFYSVGIGQISSEVPQNLSASRPQDRQFILSSKKLLLSDSGFYLCAWSVSLGGETQYFGPGTRLLVL.

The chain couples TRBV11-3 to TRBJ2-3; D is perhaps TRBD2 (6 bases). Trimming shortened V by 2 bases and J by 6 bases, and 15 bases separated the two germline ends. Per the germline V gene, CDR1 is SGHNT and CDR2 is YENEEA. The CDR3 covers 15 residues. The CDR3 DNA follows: TGTGCCAGCAGCTTAACTAGCTCCTCTTTCGATACGCAGTATTTT. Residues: CASSLTSSSFDTQYF.

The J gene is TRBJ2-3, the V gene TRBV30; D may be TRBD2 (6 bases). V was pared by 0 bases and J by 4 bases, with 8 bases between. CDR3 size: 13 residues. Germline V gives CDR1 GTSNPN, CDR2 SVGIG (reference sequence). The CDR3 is CAWSVGGPDTQYF. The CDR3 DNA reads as TGTGCCTGGAGTGTAGGAGGGCCAGATACGCAGTATTTT.

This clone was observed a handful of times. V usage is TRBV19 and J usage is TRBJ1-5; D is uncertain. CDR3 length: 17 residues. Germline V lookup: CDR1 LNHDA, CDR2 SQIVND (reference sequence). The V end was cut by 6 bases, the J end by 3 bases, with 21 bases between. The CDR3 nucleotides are TGTGCCAGTAGGAGTCGGAGCAGTCTCAATTACAATCAGCCCCAGCATTTT. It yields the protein CASRSRSSLNYNQPQHF.

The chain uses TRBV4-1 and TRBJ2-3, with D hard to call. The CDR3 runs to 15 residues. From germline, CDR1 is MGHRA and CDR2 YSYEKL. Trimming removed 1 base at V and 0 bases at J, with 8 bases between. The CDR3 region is CASSQGQSSTDTQYF. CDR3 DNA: TGCGCCAGCAGCCAAGGGCAGTCTAGCACAGATACGCAGTATTTT.

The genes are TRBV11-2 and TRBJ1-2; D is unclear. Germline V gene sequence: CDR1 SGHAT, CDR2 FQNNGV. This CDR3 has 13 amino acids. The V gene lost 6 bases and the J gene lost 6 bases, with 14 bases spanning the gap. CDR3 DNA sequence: TGTGCCAGCAGTATAGGACTGCGGGATGGCTACACCTTC. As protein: CASSIGLRDGYTF.

CDR3 bases: TGTGCCAGCAGCTTCCTGTCTAGCGCCGGGGAGCTGTTTTTT. Its translation: CASSFLSSAGELFF. The chain recombines TRBV7-9 with TRBJ2-2, with a possible D match to TRBD2 (6 bases). CDR3 length: 14 amino acids. Trimming pared 3 bases from V and 6 bases from J, leaving 11 bases between. In germline, CDR1 is SEHNR, CDR2 FQNEAQ (reference sequence).

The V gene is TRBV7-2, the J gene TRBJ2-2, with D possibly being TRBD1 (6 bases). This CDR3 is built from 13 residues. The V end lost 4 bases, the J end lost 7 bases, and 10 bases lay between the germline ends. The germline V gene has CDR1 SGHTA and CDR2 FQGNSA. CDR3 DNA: TGTGCCAGCAGCTCGGGACACGGCGGGGAGCTGTTTTTT. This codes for CASSSGHGGELFF. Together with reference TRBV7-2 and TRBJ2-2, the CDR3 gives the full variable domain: GAGVSQSPSNKVTEKGKDVELRCDPISGHTALYWYRQSLGQGLEFLIYFQGNSAPDKSGLPSDRFSAERTGGSVSTLTIQRTQQEDSAVYLCASSSGHGGELFFGEGSRLTVL.

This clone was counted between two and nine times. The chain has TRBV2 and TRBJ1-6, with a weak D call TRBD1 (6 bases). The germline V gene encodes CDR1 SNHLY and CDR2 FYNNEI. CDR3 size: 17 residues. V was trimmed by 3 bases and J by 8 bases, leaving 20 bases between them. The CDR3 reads CASSEGVAGGADSPLHF. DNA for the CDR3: TGTGCCAGCAGTGAGGGAGTGGCTGGGGGCGCAGATTCACCCCTCCACTTT.

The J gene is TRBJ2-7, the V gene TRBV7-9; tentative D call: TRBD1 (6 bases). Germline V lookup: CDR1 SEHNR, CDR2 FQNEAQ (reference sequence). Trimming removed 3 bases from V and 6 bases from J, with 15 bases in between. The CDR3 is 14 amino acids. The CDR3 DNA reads TGTGCCAGCAGCTTTTCAGGGGCCCACACCGAGCAGTACTTC. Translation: CASSFSGAHTEQYF.

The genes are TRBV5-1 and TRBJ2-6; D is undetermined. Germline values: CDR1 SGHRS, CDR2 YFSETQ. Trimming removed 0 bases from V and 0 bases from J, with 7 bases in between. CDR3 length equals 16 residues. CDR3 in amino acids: CASSLAPFSGANVLTF. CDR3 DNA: TGCGCCAGCAGCTTGGCCCCGTTCTCTGGGGCCAACGTCCTGACTTTC. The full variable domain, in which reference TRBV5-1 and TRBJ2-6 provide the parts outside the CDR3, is KAGVTQTPRYLIKTRGQQVTLSCSPISGHRSVSWYQQTPGQGLQFLFEYFSETQRNKGNFPGRFSGRQFSNSRSEMNVSTLELGDSALYLCASSLAPFSGANVLTFGAGSRLTVL.

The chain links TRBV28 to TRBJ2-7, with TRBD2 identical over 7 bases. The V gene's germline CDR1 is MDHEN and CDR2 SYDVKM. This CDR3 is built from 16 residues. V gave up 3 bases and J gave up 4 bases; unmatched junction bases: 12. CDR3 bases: TGTGCCAGCAGTTTTGGCTCGGGGGGAGGGCCTTACGAGCAGTACTTC. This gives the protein CASSFGSGGGPYEQYF.

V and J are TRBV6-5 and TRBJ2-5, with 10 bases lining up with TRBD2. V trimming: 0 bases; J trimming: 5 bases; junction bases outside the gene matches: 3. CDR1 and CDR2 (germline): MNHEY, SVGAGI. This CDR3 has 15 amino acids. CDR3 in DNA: TGTGCCAGCAGTTACTCAGCGGGAGGGCTGGAGACCCAGTACTTC. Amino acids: CASSYSAGGLETQYF.

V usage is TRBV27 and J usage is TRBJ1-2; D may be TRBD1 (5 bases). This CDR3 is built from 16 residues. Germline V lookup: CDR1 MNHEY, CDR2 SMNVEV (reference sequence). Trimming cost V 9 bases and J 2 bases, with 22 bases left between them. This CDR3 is CASISLGEGGNYGYTF. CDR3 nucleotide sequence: TGTGCCAGTATCAGTTTAGGGGAGGGTGGGAACTATGGCTACACCTTC.